This T cell receptor (beta chain) was sequenced during a study of Graves' ophthalmopathy and Graves' hyperthyroidism. Turning to this clonotype: Its target is not known.

Overall study findings and caveats: Ophthalmopathy could be told apart from stable hyperthyroidism by a 13-signature model (around 85% sensitivity, about 81% specificity).

V gave up 3 bases and J gave up 3 bases; unmatched junction bases: 3. The CDR3 is 13 residues long. Per the germline V gene, CDR1 is GTSNPN and CDR2 is SVGIG (reference sequence). The authors amplified TCR beta CDR3 regions, and they did so from RNA transcripts for repertoire sequencing. The authors performed first-round RT-PCR with HTBI primers and then a second-round multiplex PCR. Each CDR3 protein is one row after TCRdb ran MiXCR on the multiplex PCR reads. The sample includes roughly 300,000 distinct CDR3 sequences, 17% of them seen just once. Specimen: peripheral blood. The chain links TRBV30 to TRBJ2-7; 9 nucleotides line up with TRBD2. The TCR sequence derives from an adult man with Graves' ophthalmopathy. The CDR3: CAWRLAGIYEQYF. The CDR3 DNA is TGTGCCTGGAGACTAGCGGGTATCTACGAGCAGTACTTC.